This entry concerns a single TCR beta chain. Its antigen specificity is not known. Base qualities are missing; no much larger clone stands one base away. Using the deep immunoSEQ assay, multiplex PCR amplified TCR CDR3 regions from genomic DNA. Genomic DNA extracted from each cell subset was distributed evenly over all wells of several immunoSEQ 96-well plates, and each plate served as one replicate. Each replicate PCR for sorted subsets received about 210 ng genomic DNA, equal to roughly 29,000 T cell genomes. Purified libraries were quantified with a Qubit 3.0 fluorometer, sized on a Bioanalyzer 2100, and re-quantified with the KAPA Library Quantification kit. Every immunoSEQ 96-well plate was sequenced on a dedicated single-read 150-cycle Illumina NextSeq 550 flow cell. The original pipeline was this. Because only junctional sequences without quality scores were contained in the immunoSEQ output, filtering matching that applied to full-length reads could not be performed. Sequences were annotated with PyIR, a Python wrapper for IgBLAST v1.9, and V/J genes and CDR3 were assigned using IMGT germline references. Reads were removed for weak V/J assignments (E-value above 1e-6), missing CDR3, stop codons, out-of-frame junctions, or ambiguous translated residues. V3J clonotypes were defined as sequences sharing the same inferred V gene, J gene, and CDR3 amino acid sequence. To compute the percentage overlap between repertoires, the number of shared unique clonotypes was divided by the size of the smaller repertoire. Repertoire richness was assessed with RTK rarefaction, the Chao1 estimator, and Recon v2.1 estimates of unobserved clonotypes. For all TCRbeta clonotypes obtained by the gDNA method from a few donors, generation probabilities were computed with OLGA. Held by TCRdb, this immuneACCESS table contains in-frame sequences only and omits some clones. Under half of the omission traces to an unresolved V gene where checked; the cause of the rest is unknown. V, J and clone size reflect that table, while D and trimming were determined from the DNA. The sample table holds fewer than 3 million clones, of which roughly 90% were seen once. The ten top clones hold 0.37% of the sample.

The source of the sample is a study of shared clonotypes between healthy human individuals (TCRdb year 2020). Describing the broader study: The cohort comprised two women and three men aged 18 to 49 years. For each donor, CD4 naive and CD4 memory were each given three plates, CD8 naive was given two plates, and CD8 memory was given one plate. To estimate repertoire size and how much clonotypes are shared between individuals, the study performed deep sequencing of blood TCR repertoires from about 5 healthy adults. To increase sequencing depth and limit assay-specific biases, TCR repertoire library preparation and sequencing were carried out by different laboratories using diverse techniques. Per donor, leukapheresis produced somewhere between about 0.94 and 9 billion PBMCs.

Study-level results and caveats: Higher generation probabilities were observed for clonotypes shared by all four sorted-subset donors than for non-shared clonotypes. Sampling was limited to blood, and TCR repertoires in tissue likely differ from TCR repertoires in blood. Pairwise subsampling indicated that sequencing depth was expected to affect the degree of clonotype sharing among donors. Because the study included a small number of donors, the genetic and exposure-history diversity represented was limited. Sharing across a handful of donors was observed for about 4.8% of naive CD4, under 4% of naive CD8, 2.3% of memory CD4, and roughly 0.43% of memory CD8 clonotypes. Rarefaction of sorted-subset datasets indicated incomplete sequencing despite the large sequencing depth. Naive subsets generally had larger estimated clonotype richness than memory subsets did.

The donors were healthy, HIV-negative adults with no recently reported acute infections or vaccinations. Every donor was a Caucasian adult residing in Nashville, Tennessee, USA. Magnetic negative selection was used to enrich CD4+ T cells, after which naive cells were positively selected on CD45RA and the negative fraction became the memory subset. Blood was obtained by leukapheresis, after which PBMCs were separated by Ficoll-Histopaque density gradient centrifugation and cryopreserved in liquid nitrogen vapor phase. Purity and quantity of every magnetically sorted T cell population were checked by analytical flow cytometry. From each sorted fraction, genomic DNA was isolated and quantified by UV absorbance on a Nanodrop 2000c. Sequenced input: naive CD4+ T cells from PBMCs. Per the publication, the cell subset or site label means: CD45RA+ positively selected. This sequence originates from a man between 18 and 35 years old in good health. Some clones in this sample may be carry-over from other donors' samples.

In nucleotides, the sequence is TGTGCCACCAGCGAGCCTGGGACCTCGAGCAACTACGAGCAGTACTTC. This sequence encodes CATSEPGTSSNYEQYF. The rearrangement joined TRBV15 to TRBJ2-7, with the D call perhaps TRBD1 or TRBD2, as 5 bases match in each case. Trimming removed 5 bases from V and 3 bases from J, leaving 20 bases between the germline ends. The CDR3 sequence holds 16 residues, the cysteine and phenylalanine included. Only the CDR3 part of the read is kept: 48 bases, read in frame from the first base. Via the germline V gene (reference sequence), CDR1 is LNHNV and CDR2 YYDKDF.